This record covers a single T cell receptor (beta chain). The antigen remains undetermined. The sample is drawn from a study of T-cell memory formation after mild COVID-19. Overall study results and limits: Pre-infection memory showed some responding clones, and this suggested that cross-reactive memory joined.

Libraries for TCRalpha and TCRbeta carried sample barcodes and unique molecular identifiers via 5'RACE. Each CDR3 protein gets one entry after TCRdb re-called the 5' RACE reads with MiXCR. The data contain a few hundred thousand distinct CDR3 sequences, 15% to 20% of them singletons. The sample was PBMCs or a T cell subset sorted from them (not recorded which). This TCR came from a man younger than 30 who had mild COVID-19 (a few samples of this study predate the infection). Cell type and time point are not known.

The CDR3 DNA follows: TGTGCCAGCAGCTTAGAGGGGCAAGGAGATACGCAGTATTTT. It codes for CASSLEGQGDTQYF. This sequence joins TRBV7-2 and TRBJ2-3; TRBD1 is a possible D gene (5 bases). V was cut by 1 base and J by 5 bases, with 10 bases left in between. The CDR3 extends over 14 amino acids. Germline CDR1 and CDR2: SGHTA and FQGNSA.